A single sample gave rise to the 14 T cell receptor beta chains below, sequenced in a study of lymphopenia after photon versus proton radiotherapy. The protocol was immunoSEQ multiplex PCR, while the TCRdb copy is restricted to in-frame clones and leaves out a portion. The sample carries roughly 23,000 clones, around 90% recorded once. This specimen consisted of peripheral blood, obtained from a patient treated with proton-based radiotherapy. The source is a woman between 65 and 79 years old with pancreatic cancer. Some clones in this sample may be carry-over from other donors' samples.

The chain employs TRBV27 and TRBJ1-2; D remains unclear. The germline V gene has CDR1 MNHEY and CDR2 SMNVEV (reference sequence). This CDR3 has 14 residues. Trimming left V 6 bases short and J 5 bases short, with 16 bases between. The CDR3 DNA reads TGTGCCAGCAGCCCATCGGCCCGGGTATATGGCTACACCTTC. Translated, it gives CASSPSARVYGYTF.

The V call is TRBV27, the J call TRBJ2-2, with 10 bases identical to TRBD2. The germline gives CDR1 MNHEY, CDR2 SMNVEV (reference sequence). This CDR3 region has 16 residues. The junction had 7 bases not matched to a gene; V was cut back by 5 bases and J by 4 bases. DNA of the CDR3: TGTGCCAGCAGTCCCCAATCTAGCGGGGGCACCGGGGAGCTGTTTTTT. The encoded protein is CASSPQSSGGTGELFF.

The V and J genes are TRBV5-1 and TRBJ1-1; D possibly corresponds to TRBD1 (6 bases). Germline V gives CDR1 SGHRS, CDR2 YFSETQ. The germline V and J ends were trimmed by 0 bases and 4 bases, with 7 bases remaining between them. This CDR3 comprises 13 residues. The CDR3 protein is CASSLGTVTEAFF. CDR3 nucleotide sequence: TGCGCCAGCAGCTTGGGGACAGTCACTGAAGCTTTCTTT.

The count of this clone is one. This chain links TRBV7-2 with TRBJ2-7; 7 bases are a match to TRBD2. V was clipped by 6 bases and J by 2 bases; unmatched bases: 10. The germline CDR1 and CDR2 sequences are SGHTA and FQGNSA. The CDR3 runs to 15 residues. CDR3 sequence (DNA): TGTGCCAGCAGAGGGCCGGCTAGCGGCACCTACGAGCAGTACTTC. It encodes CASRGPASGTYEQYF. Drawing the rest from reference TRBV7-2 and TRBJ2-7, the complete variable domain is GAGVSQSPSNKVTEKGKDVELRCDPISGHTALYWYRQSLGQGLEFLIYFQGNSAPDKSGLPSDRFSAERTGGSVSTLTIQRTQQEDSAVYLCASRGPASGTYEQYFGPGTRLTVT.

V gene TRBV7-8 combines with J gene TRBJ2-7; D not certain. This CDR3 comprises 14 residues. Per the germline V gene, CDR1 is SGHVS and CDR2 is FQNEAQ. Trimming cost V 1 base and J 1 base, with 8 bases left between them. The CDR3 DNA reads TGTGCCAGCAGCTTAGGAGCGCAATCCTACGAGCAGTACTTC. Protein product: CASSLGAQSYEQYF.

The J gene is TRBJ2-1, the V gene TRBV5-4; TRBD1 or TRBD2 may be the D gene (6 bases each). This CDR3 has 17 residues. Germline assignment: CDR1 SGHNT and CDR2 YYREEE (reference sequence). The germline V and J ends were trimmed by 0 bases and 0 bases, with 13 bases remaining between them. The CDR3 coding sequence is TGTGCCAGCAGCTTGGGTGGGGGGCCCAGCTCCTACAATGAGCAGTTCTTC. Protein product: CASSLGGGPSSYNEQFF.

This CDR3 is CASSFSANYGYTF. In DNA form, the CDR3 reads TGTGCCAGCAGTTTTTCAGCTAACTATGGCTACACCTTC. J is TRBJ1-2 and V is TRBV27; D unclear. CDR3 size: 13 residues. V gave up 3 bases and J gave up 0 bases, with 5 bases separating them. CDR1 and CDR2 (germline): MNHEY, SMNVEV (reference sequence).

The rearrangement joins TRBV7-8 to TRBJ2-1, with TRBD2 identical over 11 bases. With V trimmed by 5 bases and J by 3 bases, 3 bases remained unmatched. The CDR3 extends over 15 amino acids. Germline assignment: CDR1 SGHVS and CDR2 FQNEAQ. CDR3 amino acids: CASSLGLAGYNEQFF. For the CDR3, the DNA is TGTGCCAGCAGCCTCGGACTAGCGGGCTACAATGAGCAGTTCTTC.

This chain links TRBV5-1 with TRBJ1-4; D unclear. The V end lost 0 bases, the J end lost 3 bases, and 3 bases lay between the germline ends. Germline CDR1 and CDR2: SGHRS and YFSETQ. The CDR3 extends over 13 amino acids. The CDR3 sequence is CASSLGANEKLFF. Written as DNA, the CDR3 is TGCGCCAGCAGCTTGGGAGCTAATGAAAAACTGTTTTTT. Combining the CDR3 with reference TRBV5-1 and TRBJ1-4 gives the whole variable domain KAGVTQTPRYLIKTRGQQVTLSCSPISGHRSVSWYQQTPGQGLQFLFEYFSETQRNKGNFPGRFSGRQFSNSRSEMNVSTLELGDSALYLCASSLGANEKLFFGSGTQLSVL.

CDR3 DNA: TGTGCCAGCAGTGTTGGCTTTCACACAGATACGCAGTATTTT. It encodes CASSVGFHTDTQYF. The V gene is TRBV2, the J gene TRBJ2-3, with unresolved D. Trimming removed 4 bases at V and 2 bases at J, with 10 bases between. In germline, CDR1 is SNHLY, CDR2 FYNNEI. This CDR3 is built from 14 residues. Looking up the rest from reference TRBV2 and TRBJ2-3 gives the full variable domain: EPEVTQTPSHQVTQMGQEVILRCVPISNHLYFYWYRQILGQKVEFLVSFYNNEISEKSEIFDDQFSVERPDGSNFTLKIRSTKLEDSAMYFCASSVGFHTDTQYFGPGTRLTVL.

The V and J genes are TRBV6-1 and TRBJ2-7, with TRBD2 matching 7 bases. The CDR3 is 13 amino acids. V was pared by 7 bases and J by 4 bases, with 7 bases of the junction left unmatched. Per the germline V gene, CDR1 is MNHNS and CDR2 is SASEGT. CDR3 in DNA: TGTGCCAGCAACCTAGCGGATATTTACGAGCAGTACTTC. Translated: CASNLADIYEQYF.

The V and J genes are TRBV11-2 and TRBJ2-7, with unresolved D. Germline CDR1 reads SGHAT; CDR2 reads FQNNGV. This CDR3 has 15 residues. V was clipped by 1 base and J by 4 bases, with 14 bases between them. CDR3 in DNA: TGTGCCAGCAGCTTAGTCCCACAAGTCGTATACGAGCAGTACTTC. It yields the protein CASSLVPQVVYEQYF. Supplemented by reference TRBV11-2 and TRBJ2-7, the full variable domain reads EAGVAQSPRYKIIEKRQSVAFWCNPISGHATLYWYQQILGQGPKLLIQFQNNGVVDDSQLPKDRFSAERLKGVDSTLKIQPAKLEDSAVYLCASSLVPQVVYEQYFGPGTRLTVT.

This clone was seen a single time. This sequence joins TRBV7-2 and TRBJ2-7, with D possibly TRBD2 on 6 matching bases. Germline CDR1 reads SGHTA; CDR2 reads FQGNSA. This CDR3 has 15 amino acids. V was pared by 5 bases and J by 0 bases, with 14 bases between. This CDR3 reads CASSPQAGSSYEQYF. The DNA for the CDR3 is TGTGCCAGCAGCCCCCAGGCCGGGAGCTCCTACGAGCAGTACTTC.

The sample holds one count of this clone. The gene calls are TRBV30 and TRBJ2-7; no reliable D call. CDR1 GTSNPN and CDR2 SVGIG come from the germline V gene (reference sequence). The CDR3 consists of 11 residues. V was cut by 0 bases and J by 4 bases, with 4 bases left in between. The CDR3 DNA is TGTGCCTGGAGTGTAGGGTACGAGCAGTACTTC. Protein: CAWSVGYEQYF.